The 5 T cell receptor beta chains in this list originate from one sample, sequenced in a study of cytomegalovirus exposure and HLA in healthy donors. PCR was performed using 60 Vbeta and 13 Jbeta primers. Data came from immunoSEQ multiplex PCR; TCRdb stores just in-frame clones and leaves some out. The top ten hold 8% to 10% of the sample, which has some 76,000 clones, less than 80% seen once. Sequenced: PBMCs. These receptor sequences come from a woman between 40 and 55 years old in good health and CMV-seropositive.

The chain links TRBV30 to TRBJ1-1; perhaps TRBD1 as D (5 bases). Trimming left V 3 bases short and J 7 bases short, with 18 bases between. Germline V CDR1 and CDR2: GTSNPN, SVGIG (reference sequence). CDR3 length: 14 residues. The CDR3 DNA is TGTGCCTGGAGGGGCTGGCAGGGTACCATTGAAGCTTTCTTT. It specifies CAWRGWQGTIEAFF.

The chain links TRBV7-9 to TRBJ2-3; 7 bases fit TRBD1. Germline assignment: CDR1 SEHNR and CDR2 FQNEAQ (reference sequence). V lost 5 bases and J lost 1; bases outside the gene matches: 9. The CDR3 covers 16 residues. DNA of the CDR3: TGTGCCAGCAGCGCCCCAGGGGGTGGTCGCACAGATACGCAGTATTTT. Its translation: CASSAPGGGRTDTQYF.

The chain is built from TRBV5-1 and TRBJ1-1; tentatively, D is TRBD1 (5 bases). The CDR3 has 14 amino acids. Per germline, CDR1 SGHRS and CDR2 YFSETQ. Trimming stripped 4 bases from V and 3 bases from J, with 13 bases between. In DNA, the CDR3 is TGCGCCAGCAGCGTTCAGGGTCGGGACACTGAAGCTTTCTTT. It is translated as CASSVQGRDTEAFF.

This clone was recorded a few times. This sequence joins TRBV7-8 and TRBJ1-6; D is perhaps TRBD1 (6 bases). CDR3 size: 14 residues. Germline V gene data show CDR1 as SGHVS and CDR2 as FQNEAQ. V lost 3 bases and J lost 5, with 8 bases in between. For the CDR3, the DNA is TGTGCCAGCAGCTTCACAGGGAATAATTCACCCCTCCACTTT. Its translation: CASSFTGNNSPLHF.

The chain is built from TRBV6-5 and TRBJ1-2; TRBD1 is a possible D gene (6 bases). The V and J ends lost 0 bases and 8 bases respectively, with 13 bases between them. The germline V gene encodes CDR1 MNHEY and CDR2 SVGAGI. The CDR3 has 14 amino acids. The CDR3 here is CASSYSTGGGGYTF. The CDR3 nucleotides read TGTGCCAGCAGTTACTCGACGGGGGGCGGCGGCTACACCTTC.